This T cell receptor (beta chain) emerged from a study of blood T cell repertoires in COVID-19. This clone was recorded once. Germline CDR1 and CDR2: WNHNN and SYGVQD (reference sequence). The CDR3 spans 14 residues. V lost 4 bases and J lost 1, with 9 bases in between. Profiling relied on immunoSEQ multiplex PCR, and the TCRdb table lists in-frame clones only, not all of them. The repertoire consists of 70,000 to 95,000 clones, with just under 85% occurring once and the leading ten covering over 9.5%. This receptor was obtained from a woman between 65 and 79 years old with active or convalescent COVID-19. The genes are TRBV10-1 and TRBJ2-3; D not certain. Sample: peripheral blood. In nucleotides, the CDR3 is TGCGCCAGCAGTGCCTCGGTCCGCACAGATACGCAGTATTTT. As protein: CASSASVRTDTQYF.